Below are 3 T cell receptor beta chains sequenced from a single sample in a study of shared clonotypes between healthy human individuals. TCRdb's table, derived via immunoSEQ multiplex PCR, lists solely in-frame clones and lacks some. This repertoire shows roughly 1,600,000 clones, around 98.5% found once; its top ten account for 0.36%. What was sequenced was naive CD4+ T cells sorted from blood. Subset here: CD45RA+ positively selected. These receptors were taken from a man aged 25-40 years in good health.

This clone was seen once. The chain is built from TRBV5-1 and TRBJ2-6, with D tentatively TRBD1 (6 bases). This CDR3 contains 16 residues. V was pared by 1 base and J by 2 bases, with 10 bases between. Germline V CDR1 and CDR2: SGHRS, YFSETQ. CDR3 in amino acids: CASSLTGTTGANVLTF. CDR3 DNA: TGCGCCAGCAGCTTGACAGGGACAACTGGGGCCAACGTCCTGACTTTC.

V is TRBV5-1 and J is TRBJ1-1; 7 nucleotides match TRBD1. This CDR3 region has 15 residues. Germline CDR1 SGHRS, CDR2 YFSETQ. V shed 0 bases, J shed 3 bases, and the junction held 5 bases outside the gene matches. As DNA, the CDR3 is TGCGCCAGCAGCTTGGTTTCCAGGGGGGACACTGAAGCTTTCTTT. It codes for CASSLVSRGDTEAFF.

This chain connects TRBV5-1 to TRBJ2-3; D unclear. CDR1 and CDR2 from the germline V gene are SGHRS and YFSETQ. Trimming took 0 bases from V and 2 from J, leaving 10 bases between them. This CDR3 has 15 amino acids. As DNA, the CDR3 is TGCGCCAGCAGCTTGGACAGAAGTTCCACAGATACGCAGTATTTT. It is translated as CASSLDRSSTDTQYF.